What follows are 7 T cell receptor beta chains derived from one specimen sequenced in a study of blood T cell repertoires in COVID-19. The protocol was immunoSEQ multiplex PCR, while the TCRdb copy is restricted to in-frame clones and leaves out a portion. The sample includes about 120,000 clones, over 60% of them seen just once. The sample taken for sequencing was peripheral blood. These receptor sequences come from a human donor in a cohort sampled during active COVID-19.

The rearrangement joins TRBV29-1 to TRBJ2-2; D unclear. This CDR3 is 13 amino acids long. Germline V gives CDR1 SQVTM, CDR2 ANQGSEA. Trimming shortened V by 4 bases and J by 2 bases, and 8 bases separated the two germline ends. The CDR3 coding sequence is TGCAGCGTTGTTGAGATTAACACCGGGGAGCTGTTTTTT. Translating gives CSVVEINTGELFF.

This clone turned up a few times. The chain is built from TRBV3-1 (or the pseudogene TRBV3-2) and TRBJ2-7; 13 bases fit TRBD2. Unmatched junction bases numbered 3, after V lost 5 bases and J lost 2 bases. The length of the CDR3 is 15 residues. Germline V lookup: CDR1 LGHDT, CDR2 YNNKEL (reference sequence). In nucleotides, the CDR3 is TGTGCCAGCAGCTTCGGACTAGCGGGAGCCTACGAGCAGTACTTC. Translation: CASSFGLAGAYEQYF.

The chain joins TRBV19 to TRBJ1-5; a weak D match, TRBD1 (6 bases). Germline V gene lookup returns CDR1 LNHDA and CDR2 SQIVND (reference sequence). The CDR3 is 15 amino acids. Trimming left V 9 bases short and J 4 bases short, with 19 bases between. The CDR3 nucleotides are TGTGCCAGCCACCCCTTGGACAGAAGGAATCAGCCCCAGCATTTT. It codes for CASHPLDRRNQPQHF.

V and J are TRBV9 and TRBJ2-6; D not certain. CDR1 is SGDLS and CDR2 is YYNGEE in the germline V gene. With 4 bases removed from V and 4 bases from J, the gap between germline ends came to 24 bases. This CDR3 is built from 19 residues. CDR3 sequence reads: CASSSPQRSGTVGANVLTF. The CDR3 nucleotides are TGTGCCAGCAGCTCTCCCCAACGGAGTGGAACGGTAGGGGCCAACGTCCTGACTTTC. The full variable domain, rest sourced from reference TRBV9 and TRBJ2-6, is DSGVTQTPKHLITATGQRVTLRCSPRSGDLSVYWYQQSLDQGLQFLIQYYNGEERAKGNILERFSAQQFPDLHSELNLSSLELGDSALYFCASSSPQRSGTVGANVLTFGAGSRLTVL.

This sequence joins TRBV12-5 and TRBJ2-7; perhaps TRBD2 as D (6 bases). The CDR3 runs 15 residues. Germline CDR1 reads LGHNT; CDR2 reads FRNRAP. V lost 4 bases and J 5 bases, leaving 18 bases between the germline ends. CDR3 coding DNA: TGTGCTAGTGGTTCCCGAGGAGGGAGGTTTGACGAGCAGTACTTC. This translates into CASGSRGGRFDEQYF.

The V gene is TRBV18, the J gene TRBJ1-1; 10 bases are a match to TRBD1. V lost 4 bases to trimming and J lost 3 bases; unmatched junction nucleotides: 5. The CDR3 loop spans 15 amino acids. CDR1 and CDR2 from the germline V gene are KGHSH and LQKENI. The CDR3 sequence is CASSRDRGAYTEAFF. The CDR3 DNA reads TGTGCCAGCTCACGGGACAGGGGCGCGTACACTGAAGCTTTCTTT.

The chain is built from TRBV19 and TRBJ1-1, with 9 positions matching TRBD1. With 6 bases clipped from V and 5 bases from J, the junction kept 7 bases outside the gene matches. The germline CDR1 and CDR2 sequences are LNHDA and SQIVND (reference sequence). This CDR3 is 14 amino acids long. This CDR3 reads CASSSTGGATEAFF. The CDR3 bases are TGTGCCAGTAGCTCAACAGGGGGCGCGACTGAAGCTTTCTTT.